The entry below describes one T cell receptor (beta chain). This clonotype was seen repeatedly, ten times or more. Its recognized antigen is unknown. Base qualities are not provided; no much larger clone lies one nucleotide away. The meaning of the sample's treatment or condition label: live attenuated yellow fever vaccine strain. PBMCs were isolated from peripheral blood using a standard Ficoll-Paque protocol. Dynabeads CD4 and CD8 positive selection kits were used to isolate the CD4 and CD8 T-cell fractions. TriZol was used to extract RNA from bulk PBMCs, from CD4 and CD8 fractions, and from dextramer-positive and dextramer-negative fractions. From the cysteine through the phenylalanine, the CDR3 covers 15 amino acids. The CDR3 DNA has 45 bases and is translated from base 1. V is pruned by 2 bases and J by 7 bases, leaving 8 bases of the junction without a gene match. Taken from the germline V gene, the CDR1 and CDR2 loops are SGHTA and FQGNSA.

Synthesis of TCR cDNA relied on 5'RACE template switching, a step that introduced a universal primer site along with unique molecular identifiers. cDNA synthesis was primed from both the TCR alpha and TCR beta constant segments. Library amplification involved two PCR steps, and the second step added sample barcodes and sequencing adapters. Sequencing of libraries was done on Illumina HiSeq 2500 (2x100 bp) or NovaSeq (2x150 bp). Processing in the source paper ran as follows. MIGEC handled demultiplexing of reads and collapsing into UMI consensus sequences, while MiXCR performed V(D)J alignment. Vaccine-responding clonotypes were defined with edgeR using replicate PBMC samples, requiring FDR below 0.01 and a log2 fold change above 5 up to day 15. Each bulk clonotype received a CD4 or CD8 identity based on whether the sequenced CD4 or CD8 repertoire contained that clonotype at higher abundance. TCRdb reanalyzed the raw reads on its own, using fastp at Q25 for trimming and MiXCR for clone calling, and kept in-frame beta chains. Here each entry gathers all rows of one CDR3 protein and keeps the most common genes and DNA. TCRdb assigned the V and J calls; the authors' analysis was not used. Recorded for this sample are about 230,000 distinct CDR3 sequences; approximately 6.3% of them occurred a single time. Clones ranked in the top ten supply about 0.95% of the sample.

The data derive from a study of T cells after yellow fever vaccination (dated by TCRdb to the late 2010s). Regarding the research as a whole: Libraries from fractions with low cell numbers were prepared with the SMART-Seq v4 Ultra Low Input RNA kit. Two healthy male donors, one aged 18 to 30 and one aged 30 to 40 years, were included in the cohort. To track T-cell clones before and after primary and booster YFV17D yellow fever vaccination, bulk TCR alpha and beta repertoires were sequenced longitudinally. Bulk PBMC replicates and cell subsets were isolated from blood drawn at multiple timepoints before and after both primary and secondary immunization.

What the authors observed across the whole study: Because the study included only a couple of donors, the extent to which the findings can be generalized is limited. After the booster, most clones that had expanded after primary vaccination were detected again (over 95% of CD4 and under 90% of CD8), suggesting broad maintenance of memory. Because abundant contaminating clonotypes from the bulk population could be contained in FACS-sorted repertoires, computational filtering was required. A small share of clonotypes occurred in both CD4 and CD8 compartments, likely arising from convergent recombination. Compared with the primary T-cell response, the secondary T-cell response was weaker but faster, peaking on day 5 rather than day 15.

This TCR was sampled from a man aged 25 to 40 who received the YFV17D yellow fever vaccine. The sequences come from CD4+ T cells sorted from PBMCs, collected on the day of the yellow fever booster vaccination. Rearrangement joined TRBV7-2 to TRBJ2-7; 10 central nucleotides agree with TRBD2. Here the CDR3 is given as CASSLYASGSPEQYF. The DNA reads TGTGCCAGCAGCTTATACGCTAGCGGGAGCCCTGAGCAGTACTTC.